This T cell receptor (beta chain) originates from a study of human T cells and chemical hapten exposure. Study overall: Patch testing was performed with 0.01% DPC on the upper back, with reading at 6 days. Findings of the study overall: In the PT1 data, expanded TCR counts showed a positive correlation with patch test score.

Single cDNA molecules in the library carried unique molecular identifiers attached during preparation. TCRdb reanalysed the RACE reads using MiXCR and keeps one entry per CDR3 protein. Of more than 250,000 distinct CDR3 sequences detected, about 8.6% appear once; the ten largest clones hold approximately 2.3%. The junction had 9 bases not matched to a gene; V was cut back by 7 bases and J by 4 bases. The CDR3 is made up of 15 amino acids. This clonotype was picked up a small number of times. What it binds is not known. As to time point: pre-sensitization, week 0. Treatment in this sample: therapeutic diphenylcyclopropenone sensitization with weekly scalp DPC.

This material consisted of whole blood, taken in connection with sensitization to the hapten diphenylcyclopropenone (DPC). The chain links TRBV12-3 or TRBV12-4 to TRBJ2-1, with TRBD2 identical over 8 bases. This clonotype was sampled from a woman aged 40-49 years with alopecia areata. Some clones in this sample may be carry-over from other donors' samples. The DNA of the CDR3 is TGTGCCAGCACCCGTCTGGGACTAGAGTACAATGAGCAGTTCTTC. Encoded protein: CASTRLGLEYNEQFF.